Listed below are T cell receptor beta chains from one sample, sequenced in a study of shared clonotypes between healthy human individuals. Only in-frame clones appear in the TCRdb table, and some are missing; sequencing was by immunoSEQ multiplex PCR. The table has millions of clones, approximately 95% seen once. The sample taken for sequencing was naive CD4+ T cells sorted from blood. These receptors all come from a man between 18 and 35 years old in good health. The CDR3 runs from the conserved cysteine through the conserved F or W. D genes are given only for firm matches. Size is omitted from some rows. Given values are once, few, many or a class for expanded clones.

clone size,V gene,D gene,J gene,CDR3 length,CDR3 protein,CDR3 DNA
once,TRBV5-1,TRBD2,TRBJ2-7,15,CASSLRGVSSYEQYF,TGCGCCAGCAGCTTACGGGGGGTATCGTCCTACGAGCAGTACTTC
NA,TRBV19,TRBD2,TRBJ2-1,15,CASSRPGLAEAEQFF,TGTGCCAGTAGTCGCCCAGGACTAGCGGAGGCCGAGCAGTTCTTC
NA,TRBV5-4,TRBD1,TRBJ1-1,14,CASRDRVEGTEAFF,TGTGCCAGCAGGGACAGGGTGGAGGGCACTGAAGCTTTCTTT
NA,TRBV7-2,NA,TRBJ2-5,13,CASSLGLRETQYF,TGTGCCAGCAGCTTAGGGCTCAGGGAGACCCAGTACTTC
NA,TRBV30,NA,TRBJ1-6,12,CAWSLQGSPLHF,TGTGCCTGGAGCTTACAGGGCTCACCCCTCCACTTT
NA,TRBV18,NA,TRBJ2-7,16,CASSPPWDGDSYEQYF,TGTGCCAGCTCACCACCGTGGGACGGAGACTCCTACGAGCAGTACTTC
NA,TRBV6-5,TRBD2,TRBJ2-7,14,CASSRLAGGDEQYF,TGTGCCAGCAGTAGACTAGCAGGAGGCGACGAGCAGTACTTC
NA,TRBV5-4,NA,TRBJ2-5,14,CASSLAGQQETQYF,TGTGCCAGCAGCTTGGCTGGACAGCAAGAGACCCAGTACTTC
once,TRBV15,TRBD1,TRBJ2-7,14,CATSRDEQGYEQYF,TGTGCCACCAGCAGAGATGAACAGGGGTACGAGCAGTACTTC
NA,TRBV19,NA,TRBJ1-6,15,CASSAQTGPNSPLHF,TGTGCCAGTAGTGCTCAGACAGGTCCTAATTCACCCCTCCACTTT